Shown below are 3 T cell receptor beta chains from a single sample sequenced in a study of CD8+CD57+ T cells in acquired aplastic anemia. Genomic DNA provided the template from which TCR beta VDJ and CDR3 profiles were obtained. TCRdb analysed the reads with MiXCR anew, one entry per CDR3 protein. The sample contains around 400,000 distinct CDR3 sequences, under 80% of which appear only once. Source material: sorted CD4+, CD8+, or CD8+CD57+ T cells (not recorded which) from PBMCs. These receptors originate from a human donor in good health, serving as a control.

With regard to this clonotype: With a much larger clone just one base away, this may be a read error. The chain couples TRBV13 to TRBJ2-7; 9 nucleotides line up with TRBD1. This CDR3 is built from 14 residues. With V trimmed by 8 bases and J by 4 bases, 9 bases remained unmatched. Germline loops: CDR1 PRHDT, CDR2 FYEKMQ (reference sequence). CDR3 sequence reads: CASSPGTGPYEQYF. CDR3 DNA: TGTGCCAGCTCCCCGGGGACAGGGCCATACGAGCAGTACTTC.

The rearrangement uses TRBV5-1 and TRBJ1-6, with unresolved D. Trimming left V 4 bases short and J 9 bases short, with 14 bases between. The CDR3 is 14 amino acids. The germline V gene has CDR1 SGHRS and CDR2 YFSETQ. The CDR3: CASSPTDDASPLHF. In DNA form, the CDR3 reads TGCGCCAGCAGCCCAACTGACGACGCTTCACCCCTCCACTTT. The full variable domain, its missing parts supplied by reference TRBV5-1 and TRBJ1-6, is KAGVTQTPRYLIKTRGQQVTLSCSPISGHRSVSWYQQTPGQGLQFLFEYFSETQRNKGNFPGRFSGRQFSNSRSEMNVSTLELGDSALYLCASSPTDDASPLHFGNGTRLTVT.

The rearrangement uses TRBV5-4 and TRBJ2-5; D tentatively fits TRBD1 or TRBD2 (5 bases each). CDR3 length equals 13 residues. V lost 9 bases and J 5 bases, leaving 17 bases between the germline ends. Germline V gene lookup returns CDR1 SGHNT and CDR2 YYREEE (reference sequence). The CDR3 DNA sequence: TGTGCCATCGGGGTAGGGGCGAGGGAGACCCAGTACTTC. Amino acid sequence: CAIGVGARETQYF. The entire variable domain, with the rest obtained from reference TRBV5-4 and TRBJ2-5, is as follows: ETGVTQSPTHLIKTRGQQVTLRCSSQSGHNTVSWYQQALGQGPQFIFQYYREEENGRGNFPPRFSGLQFPNYSSELNVNALELDDSALYLCAIGVGARETQYFGPGTRLLVL.